Each of the 25 T cell receptor beta chains below was sequenced from the same sample in a study of identifying expanded T cells in peripheral blood. Libraries were prepared by immunoSEQ multiplex PCR; TCRdb keeps only in-frame clonotypes and omits some of them. The repertoire holds tens of thousands of clones, with 84% as singletons. The sample taken for sequencing was blood. The origin of the receptors is a person between 18 and 75 years old in good health.

V and J are TRBV29-1 and TRBJ1-1, with D possibly TRBD1 on 5 matching bases. V gave up 5 bases and J gave up 0 bases, with 13 bases separating them. The CDR3 extends over 14 amino acids. Germline CDR1 SQVTM, CDR2 ANQGSEA. The CDR3 sequence: CSVTSGRMNTEAFF. The CDR3 nucleotides are TGCAGCGTTACGTCGGGACGGATGAACACTGAAGCTTTCTTT.

V gene TRBV7-2 combines with J gene TRBJ2-7; 7 bases are shared with TRBD2. The CDR3 has 15 residues. The germline CDR1 and CDR2 sequences are SGHTA and FQGNSA. After removal of 5 bases from V and 0 bases from J, the junction contained 7 bases not matched to a gene. The CDR3 bases are TGTGCCAGCAGCCCTGGGGGGGGGTCCTCCTACGAGCAGTACTTC. Translation: CASSPGGGSSYEQYF. Looking up the rest from reference TRBV7-2 and TRBJ2-7 gives the full variable domain: GAGVSQSPSNKVTEKGKDVELRCDPISGHTALYWYRQSLGQGLEFLIYFQGNSAPDKSGLPSDRFSAERTGGSVSTLTIQRTQQEDSAVYLCASSPGGGSSYEQYFGPGTRLTVT.

The rearrangement joins TRBV7-2 to TRBJ2-3; 9 bases are a match to TRBD1. CDR3 length equals 17 residues. With V trimmed by 0 bases and J by 5 bases, 9 bases remained unmatched. CDR1 is SGHTA, CDR2 FQGNSA, per germline. The chain's CDR3 is CASSLAGGQGTGDTQYF. Written as DNA, the CDR3 is TGTGCCAGCAGCTTAGCGGGGGGACAGGGTACAGGAGATACGCAGTATTTT.

The chain links TRBV6-1 to TRBJ2-2; no firm D call. V was clipped by 7 bases and J by 3 bases, with 15 bases between them. Germline CDR1 reads MNHNS; CDR2 reads SASEGT. This CDR3 region has 15 residues. The CDR3 DNA sequence: TGTGCCAGCAAGGTAGACGGCTCTTACACCGGGGAGCTGTTTTTT. Its translation is CASKVDGSYTGELFF.

The chain is built from TRBV18 and TRBJ2-3, with D possibly matching TRBD1 (5 bases). V was shortened by 8 bases and J by 2 bases, with 17 bases between the two germline ends. The germline gives CDR1 KGHSH, CDR2 LQKENI. The CDR3 sequence is 15 residues long. CDR3 amino acids: CASQFLGQDTDTQYF. CDR3 DNA: TGTGCCAGCCAATTCCTAGGACAAGACACAGATACGCAGTATTTT.

The rearrangement links TRBV5-1 to TRBJ2-3, with 7 bases lining up with TRBD1. The junction had 2 bases not matched to a gene; V was cut back by 0 bases and J by 4 bases. CDR1 and CDR2 from the germline V gene are SGHRS and YFSETQ. This CDR3 spans 14 amino acids. The CDR3 sequence is CASSLGGGADTQYF. The CDR3 DNA reads as TGCGCCAGCAGCTTGGGAGGGGGCGCAGATACGCAGTATTTT.

The rearrangement uses TRBV7-9 and TRBJ2-1; 7 bases line up with TRBD1. Germline CDR1 reads SEHNR; CDR2 reads FQNEAQ (reference sequence). Unmatched junction bases numbered 12, after V lost 7 bases and J lost 3 bases. The CDR3 length is 16 residues. The CDR3 DNA is TGTGCCAGCACTATGGGAACAGGGGTAAACTACAATGAGCAGTTCTTC. This translates into CASTMGTGVNYNEQFF.

The V gene is TRBV28, the J gene TRBJ1-4, with TRBD1 matching 9 bases. This CDR3 is built from 15 residues. Germline V gene sequence: CDR1 MDHEN, CDR2 SYDVKM. Unmatched junction bases numbered 6, after V lost 6 bases and J lost 4 bases. The CDR3 DNA reads TGTGCCAGCAGCATCCCGACAGGGGGTAATGAAAAACTGTTTTTT. Translation: CASSIPTGGNEKLFF.

The rearrangement joins TRBV5-4 to TRBJ2-7; 7 positions match TRBD1. The CDR3 contains 15 residues. CDR1 is SGHNT, CDR2 YYREEE, per germline (reference sequence). J was trimmed by 3 bases and V by 0 bases; bases with no gene match: 6. The CDR3 nucleotides are TGTGCCAGCAGCTTGGATCCAGGGGGAAGCTACGAGCAGTACTTC. Residues: CASSLDPGGSYEQYF.

This clone was detected only once. The chain is built from TRBV18 and TRBJ1-1; D remains ambiguous. CDR3 length equals 14 residues. V lost 1 base and J lost 7, with 13 bases in between. CDR1 is KGHSH, CDR2 LQKENI, per germline. The CDR3 DNA follows: TGTGCCAGCTCACCACGCGGTTCAGGATTTGAAGCTTTCTTT. Amino acids: CASSPRGSGFEAFF. Full variable domain (remainder filled in from reference TRBV18 and TRBJ1-1): NAGVMQNPRHLVRRRGQEARLRCSPMKGHSHVYWYRQLPEEGLKFMVYLQKENIIDESGMPKERFSAEFPKEGPSILRIQQVVRGDSAAYFCASSPRGSGFEAFFGQGTRLTVV.

The genes are TRBV19 and TRBJ2-1, with D possibly TRBD1 on 6 matching bases. Germline loops: CDR1 LNHDA, CDR2 SQIVND (reference sequence). V lost 6 bases to trimming and J lost 3 bases, with 12 bases between them. CDR3 length equals 14 residues. The CDR3 here is CASRDRANYNEQFF. The CDR3 region has the DNA TGTGCCAGTAGGGACAGAGCTAACTACAATGAGCAGTTCTTC.

The chain is built from TRBV25-1 and TRBJ2-7; 9 bases fit TRBD1. The V gene's germline CDR1 is MGHDK and CDR2 SYGVNS. The trim removed 8 bases at V and 2 bases at J, leaving 13 bases unmatched. The CDR3 contains 16 residues. DNA of the CDR3: TGTGCCAGCTCGGGACAGGGACCAAAGATAACCTACGAGCAGTACTTC. It codes for CASSGQGPKITYEQYF.

In its sample, this clone was seen once. The gene calls are TRBV5-1 and TRBJ2-1; 8 bases are a match to TRBD2. The V gene end was trimmed by 8 bases and the J gene end by 1 base; junction bases not matched to a gene: 5. CDR1 and CDR2 (germline): SGHRS, YFSETQ. This CDR3 is built from 14 residues. The CDR3 DNA sequence: TGCGCCAGTGCGAGCGGGAGTTCCTACAATGAGCAGTTCTTC. This translates into CASASGSSYNEQFF.

V gene TRBV7-9 combines with J gene TRBJ1-2; 12 nucleotides agree with TRBD1. The CDR3 spans 17 residues. Germline CDR1 reads SEHNR; CDR2 reads FQNEAQ (reference sequence). Trimming at V came to 4 bases and at J to 4 bases, leaving 10 bases not matched to a gene. CDR3 residues: CASSSPGQGAPGYGYTF. For the CDR3, the DNA is TGTGCCAGCAGCTCACCGGGACAGGGGGCGCCTGGCTATGGCTACACCTTC.

There are a few counts of this clone. The chain couples TRBV7-8 to TRBJ1-2; possible D gene TRBD1, 5 bases. Germline V gene data show CDR1 as SGHVS and CDR2 as FQNEAQ. The CDR3 covers 15 residues. V shed 1 base and J shed 7 bases, with 16 bases lying between them. CDR3 DNA sequence: TGTGCCAGCAGCTTAGACCGACAGACGGGGGGTGGCTACACCTTC. Translating it yields CASSLDRQTGGGYTF.

V and J are TRBV5-4 and TRBJ1-2; D not resolved. The length of the CDR3 is 14 residues. The V and J ends lost 0 bases and 0 bases respectively, with 6 bases between them. The germline V gene has CDR1 SGHNT and CDR2 YYREEE (reference sequence). The CDR3 DNA sequence: TGTGCCAGCAGCTTGGTTCAGACTAACTATGGCTACACCTTC. This translates into CASSLVQTNYGYTF.

The rearrangement links TRBV1 to TRBJ2-2. TRBV1 is deemed a pseudogene. The CDR3 length is 13 residues. CDR3 amino acids: CTSSLSGTRELFF. The DNA for the CDR3 is TGCACCAGCAGCCTAAGTGGGACGAGGGAGCTGTTTTTT.

The chain has TRBV19 and TRBJ2-3; perhaps TRBD2 as D (6 bases). This CDR3 has 16 residues. V was trimmed by 5 bases and J by 0 bases, leaving 15 bases between them. Per germline, CDR1 LNHDA and CDR2 SQIVND (reference sequence). The chain's CDR3 is CASSVTSGTSTDTQYF. CDR3 nucleotide sequence: TGTGCCAGTAGTGTCACCTCCGGGACTAGCACAGATACGCAGTATTTT.

This clone has a handful of counts. The chain recombines TRBV28 with TRBJ2-7; 10 nucleotides line up with TRBD2. Per germline, CDR1 MDHEN and CDR2 SYDVKM. With 6 bases clipped from V and 3 bases from J, the junction kept 8 bases outside the gene matches. The CDR3 runs to 15 residues. The CDR3 loop is CASSRLAGVNYEQYF. The CDR3 coding sequence is TGTGCCAGCAGCCGCCTAGCGGGGGTAAACTACGAGCAGTACTTC. Variable domain in full (rest from reference TRBV28 and TRBJ2-7): DVKVTQSSRYLVKRTGEKVFLECVQDMDHENMFWYRQDPGLGLRLIYFSYDVKMKEKGDIPEGYSVSREKKERFSLILESASTNQTSMYLCASSRLAGVNYEQYFGPGTRLTVT.

The V and J genes are TRBV19 and TRBJ2-2; D is unresolved. Trimming shortened V by 6 bases and J by 7 bases, and 9 bases separated the two germline ends. The CDR3 extends over 12 amino acids. Germline loops: CDR1 LNHDA, CDR2 SQIVND (reference sequence). CDR3 DNA: TGTGCCAGTAGGGTTGGGGTCGGGGAGCTGTTTTTT. As protein: CASRVGVGELFF.

This clone showed up just once. The V call is TRBV28, the J call TRBJ1-5; D remains unclear. The length of the CDR3 is 14 residues. CDR1 and CDR2 (germline): MDHEN, SYDVKM. V lost 1 base, J lost 9 bases, and 13 bases lay in between. CDR3 region: CASSLSRDGWPQHF. CDR3 DNA: TGTGCCAGCAGTTTATCCCGGGATGGCTGGCCCCAGCATTTT.

The chain links TRBV18 to TRBJ2-7; 8 bases line up with TRBD1. CDR1 and CDR2 (germline): KGHSH, LQKENI. V lost 6 bases to trimming and J lost 4 bases; unmatched junction nucleotides: 8. The CDR3 is 14 residues long. The CDR3 spells CASSPGTGEYEQYF. CDR3 DNA sequence: TGTGCCAGCTCCCCCGGGACAGGCGAATACGAGCAGTACTTC.

In this sample, this clone turned up once. The rearrangement joins TRBV7-2 to TRBJ2-7, with D tentatively TRBD1 (6 bases). V gave up 5 bases and J gave up 3 bases, with 11 bases separating them. The CDR3 is made up of 13 amino acids. The germline gives CDR1 SGHTA, CDR2 FQGNSA. Here the CDR3 reads CASSLQGRYEQYF. The CDR3 DNA sequence: TGTGCCAGCAGCCTCCAGGGGCGCTACGAGCAGTACTTC.

This clone was observed once. CDR3 sequence (DNA): TGTGCCAGCATCGAGGGGTCGAGTGGTGGAAACGAGCAGTACTTC. This gives the protein CASIEGSSGGNEQYF. The J gene is TRBJ2-7, the V gene TRBV11-2; D assignment may be TRBD1 or TRBD2 (5 bases each). With 7 bases removed from V and 5 bases from J, the gap between germline ends came to 21 bases. Germline CDR1 SGHAT, CDR2 FQNNGV. There are 15 residues in the CDR3.

The J gene is TRBJ1-5, the V gene TRBV2; no clear D gene. Germline CDR1 reads SNHLY; CDR2 reads FYNNEI. The CDR3 consists of 16 residues. Trimming took 2 bases from V and 5 from J, leaving 16 bases between them. CDR3 sequence reads: CASSELGRAVDQPQHF. As DNA, the CDR3 is TGTGCCAGCAGTGAATTGGGGAGGGCAGTGGATCAGCCCCAGCATTTT.